The 10 T cell receptor beta chains listed next were all sequenced from one sample in a study of vaccination effects on CD4 cells after COVID-19. Method: immunoSEQ multiplex PCR; TCRdb's copy keeps in-frame clones and lacks some. This sample has around 45,000 clones; approximately 80% occur once, and the top ten carry about 11%. For these TCRs, the target antigens are not known. Isolating CD4+ T cells followed approximately ten days of culture. This material consisted of CD4+ T cells from PBMCs cultured without peptide, taken before COVID-19 vaccination. The source is a human donor who had a prior SARS-CoV-2 infection.

V is TRBV4-2 and J is TRBJ2-6; no definite D call. Between the trimmed V and J ends, which lost 6 bases and 0 bases, there was a span of 9 bases. The CDR3 extends over 15 amino acids. Germline CDR1 and CDR2: LGHNA and YNFKEQ. The CDR3 here is CASSSKSSGANVLTF. The CDR3 DNA sequence: TGTGCCAGCAGTTCGAAGTCCTCTGGGGCCAACGTCCTGACTTTC.

This sequence joins TRBV12-5 and TRBJ1-1, with TRBD1 as a possible D gene (6 bases). Germline V gene data show CDR1 as LGHNT and CDR2 as FRNRAP. V shed 2 bases and J shed 13 bases, with 17 bases lying between them. The CDR3 length is 13 residues. The CDR3: CASGLSGAGPFFF. The CDR3 region has the DNA TGTGCTAGTGGTTTGTCGGGGGCCGGTCCCTTTTTCTTT.

V is TRBV24-1 and J is TRBJ1-4; D not certain. This CDR3 is built from 13 residues. The V gene's germline CDR1 is KGHDR and CDR2 SFDVKD. The germline V and J ends were trimmed by 8 bases and 3 bases, with 9 bases remaining between them. The CDR3 spells CATMKGSNEKLFF. CDR3 DNA: TGTGCCACCATGAAGGGTTCTAATGAAAAACTGTTTTTT.

The rearrangement links TRBV4-2 to TRBJ2-5; D is undetermined. Germline V lookup: CDR1 LGHNA, CDR2 YNFKEQ. The V and J ends lost 3 bases and 5 bases respectively, with 7 bases between them. The CDR3 has 12 residues. Written as DNA, the CDR3 is TGTGCCAGCAGCCAGGGTGGGGAGACCCAGTACTTC. Protein: CASSQGGETQYF.

The gene calls are TRBV7-9 and TRBJ2-5; D remains unclear. CDR3 length: 13 residues. Germline-derived CDR1 and CDR2 are SEHNR and FQNEAQ (reference sequence). Between the trimmed V and J ends, which lost 3 bases and 1 base, there was a span of 6 bases. CDR3 in amino acids: CASSFAGQETQYF. In DNA, the CDR3 is TGTGCCAGCAGCTTTGCAGGCCAAGAGACCCAGTACTTC.

The rearrangement links TRBV2 to TRBJ1-1; D gene ambiguous. V was trimmed by 6 bases and J by 6 bases, leaving 14 bases between them. The CDR3 extends over 13 amino acids. The germline CDR1 and CDR2 sequences are SNHLY and FYNNEI. The CDR3 bases are TGTGCCAGCAGGTCGCGGGGATTCGCTGAAGCTTTCTTT. This encodes CASRSRGFAEAFF.

The rearrangement uses TRBV24-1 and TRBJ1-2; no reliable D call. The V end was cut by 4 bases, the J end by 2 bases, with 16 bases between. This CDR3 has 16 amino acids. The germline V gene encodes CDR1 KGHDR and CDR2 SFDVKD. The CDR3 region is CATSDPGLSPNYGYTF. In DNA form, the CDR3 reads TGTGCCACCAGTGACCCCGGCCTAAGCCCCAACTATGGCTACACCTTC.

The count of this clone is one. V usage is TRBV11-2 and J usage is TRBJ2-5, with D perhaps TRBD2 (6 bases). The CDR3 spans 15 residues. V dropped 5 bases and J dropped 5 bases, with 18 bases sitting between them. Germline-derived CDR1 and CDR2 are SGHAT and FQNNGV. CDR3 in amino acids: CASSQSVTREETQYF. Here the CDR3 DNA reads TGTGCCAGCAGCCAATCGGTCACCCGGGAGGAGACCCAGTACTTC.

The rearrangement links TRBV12-3 or TRBV12-4 to TRBJ1-1; no definite D call. CDR3 length: 13 amino acids. The ends were cut back, 1 base at V and 3 bases at J, with 6 bases in the middle. Here the CDR3 reads CASSLDTYTEAFF. The CDR3 nucleotides are TGTGCCAGCAGTTTAGACACTTACACTGAAGCTTTCTTT.

The chain employs TRBV5-6 and TRBJ1-4, with D perhaps TRBD1 (5 bases). The germline V gene encodes CDR1 SGHDT and CDR2 YYEEEE. With 3 bases removed from V and 8 bases from J, the gap between germline ends came to 14 bases. This CDR3 is 14 amino acids long. The CDR3 loop is CASSYGHLGEKLFF. In DNA form, the CDR3 reads TGTGCCAGCAGCTACGGACACCTTGGGGAAAAACTGTTTTTT.